Below, one T cell receptor (beta chain) is given with its context. Original methodology: How many nucleated cells were present was estimated from reference gene primer amplification. Produced via immunoSEQ multiplex PCR; TCRdb's table is partial and in-frame only. V, J and clone size are taken as reported in that table, and D and trimming were inferred from the DNA itself. The sample has approximately 160,000 clones, around four fifths seen once. This sample was included in a study of blood T cell repertoires in COVID-19. Study as a whole: Sites across the United States, Italy and Spain contributed samples from acute and convalescent COVID-19.

The germline V gene encodes CDR1 LGHDT and CDR2 YNNKEL (reference sequence). This CDR3 is built from 15 residues. V lost 4 bases to trimming and J lost 5 bases, with 17 bases between them. The sequenced sample consisted of peripheral blood. The rearrangement joins TRBV3-1 (or the pseudogene TRBV3-2) to TRBJ1-1; unclear D gene. This clonotype was sampled from a man aged 70 or older with acute or convalescent COVID-19. CDR3 nucleotides: TGTGCCAGCAGCCCAGGAACTTTGGTCGGAACTGAAGCTTTCTTT. Its protein product is CASSPGTLVGTEAFF.